Sequencing of this TCR beta chain was carried out in a study of blood T cell repertoires in COVID-19. Study as a whole: Researchers got acute and convalescent COVID-19 samples from the United States, Italy and Spain.

Sequenced by immunoSEQ multiplex PCR; TCRdb stores in-frame clones only, minus some. The sample has 130,000 or so clones, 70% to 90% seen once. The V end lost 0 bases, the J end lost 5 bases, and 8 bases lay between the germline ends. The CDR3 loop spans 14 amino acids. The germline gives CDR1 LNHNV, CDR2 YYDKDF (reference sequence). The specimen was peripheral blood. The gene calls are TRBV15 and TRBJ2-1; D possibly corresponds to TRBD2 (5 bases). This receptor was taken from a human donor in a cohort sampled during active COVID-19. The CDR3 spells CATSRDDGNNEQFF. As DNA, the CDR3 is TGTGCCACCAGCAGAGATGACGGGAACAATGAGCAGTTCTTC.